Sequencing of this T cell receptor beta chain was carried out in a study of post-analysis software for immune sequencing data. General study findings and limits: In patients, about 5 TRBV segments were more frequent than in controls, with TRBV5-6, TRBV5-1 and TRBV20-1 among them. Multiple sclerosis was associated with a significant reduction in normalized Chao1 diversity relative to controls.

Unique molecular identifiers were built into the TCR beta cDNA libraries. The T cell input of roughly 0.9 to 11 million gave around 450,000 cDNA molecules. Each CDR3 protein is one row after TCRdb ran MiXCR on the PCR reads. The sample records approximately 690,000 distinct CDR3 sequences, about 60% being singletons. With 4 bases clipped from V and 4 bases from J, the junction kept 6 bases outside the gene matches. Germline CDR1 MNHEY, CDR2 SMNVEV (reference sequence). CDR3 length: 14 amino acids. This clonotype was observed a handful of times. Its antigen remains unidentified. The sample was blood. The J gene is TRBJ1-2, the V gene TRBV27, with TRBD1 matching over 7 bases. The source of this sequence is a girl aged 2 to 10 with multiple sclerosis. CDR3 sequence (DNA): TGTGCCAGCAGTTCACGGACAGGTCTCTATGGCTACACCTTC. Translating gives CASSSRTGLYGYTF.